This passage covers 18 T cell receptor beta chains from one sample sequenced in a study of cytomegalovirus exposure and HLA in healthy donors. The protocol was immunoSEQ multiplex PCR, while the TCRdb copy is restricted to in-frame clones and leaves out a portion. Found here are 85,000 to 120,000 clones, around 96% of them singletons; the top ten hold approximately 1%. The sample comprised PBMCs. The receptors here all came from a woman aged 18-29 years in good health and CMV-seronegative.

The chain is built from TRBV5-1 and TRBJ2-1; 11 positions agree with TRBD2. Per the germline V gene, CDR1 is SGHRS and CDR2 is YFSETQ. The CDR3 has 15 amino acids. V lost 4 bases, J lost 8 bases, and 8 bases stayed unmatched. CDR3 sequence reads: CASSLAGTSGDEQFF. The CDR3 DNA is TGCGCCAGCAGCCTAGCCGGGACTAGCGGCGATGAGCAGTTCTTC.

This chain connects TRBV4-1 to TRBJ1-1; D remains ambiguous. Germline loops: CDR1 MGHRA, CDR2 YSYEKL. There are 12 residues in the CDR3. V was clipped by 1 base and J by 4 bases, with 4 bases between them. The CDR3 bases are TGCGCCAGCAGCCAAGCGGGCACTGAAGCTTTCTTT. This translates into CASSQAGTEAFF.

V and J are TRBV9 and TRBJ2-3, with D hard to call. The V end was cut by 0 bases, the J end by 4 bases, with 12 bases between. CDR3 length: 15 amino acids. Germline V CDR1 and CDR2: SGDLS, YYNGEE. CDR3 nucleotides: TGTGCCAGCAGCGTAGGGGTCGGGTCGGCAGATACGCAGTATTTT. This codes for CASSVGVGSADTQYF.

This clone occurred once. The genes are TRBV30 and TRBJ1-5, with D possibly being TRBD1 (6 bases). Trimming stripped 1 base from V and 0 bases from J, with 7 bases between. There are 14 residues in the CDR3. Germline CDR1 and CDR2: GTSNPN and SVGIG (reference sequence). In DNA form, the CDR3 reads TGTGCCTGGAGTGAGGACAGTAGCAATCAGCCCCAGCATTTT. Residues: CAWSEDSSNQPQHF.

This chain connects TRBV5-5 to TRBJ2-5; perhaps TRBD2 as D (6 bases). Germline CDR1 and CDR2: SGHKS and YYEKEE (reference sequence). Trimming pared 0 bases from V and 2 bases from J, leaving 8 bases between. CDR3 length equals 14 residues. CDR3 sequence reads: CASSLAGGQETQYF. The CDR3 DNA is TGTGCCAGCAGCTTGGCCGGGGGTCAAGAGACCCAGTACTTC.

This clone was seen just once. The rearrangement joins TRBV4-1 to TRBJ1-1; D might be TRBD1 (6 bases). The CDR3 is made up of 15 amino acids. V lost 1 base and J 7 bases, leaving 16 bases between the germline ends. Germline V CDR1 and CDR2: MGHRA, YSYEKL. CDR3 nucleotide sequence: TGCGCCAGCAGCCAAGTGAAGACAGGCGCGGGTGAAGCTTTCTTT. The encoded protein is CASSQVKTGAGEAFF.

Details on this clone: One end of the junction is discordant with germline, which a read error may explain. The chain combines TRBV7-7 with TRBJ2-2; D remains unclear. CDR3 length: 15 residues. CDR1 and CDR2 (germline): SSHAT, FNYEAQ (reference sequence). The CDR3 coding sequence is TGTGCTAGCAGCCAGACTGGAGTCCACACCGGGGAGCTGTTTTTT. Translated: CASSQTGVHTGELFF. Together with reference TRBV7-7 and TRBJ2-2, the CDR3 gives the full variable domain: GAGVSQSPRYKVTKRGQDVTLRCDPISSHATLYWYQQALGQGPEFLTYFNYEAQPDKSGLPSDRFSAERPEGSISTLTIQRTEQRDSAMYRCASSQTGVHTGELFFGEGSRLTVL.

This chain uses TRBV5-1 with TRBJ2-3; no reliable D call. The CDR3 runs 15 residues. Trimming cost V 1 base and J 3 bases, with 12 bases left between them. Germline loops: CDR1 SGHRS, CDR2 YFSETQ. The CDR3 DNA reads as TGCGCCAGCAGCTTGTTAGGCCAGAGGACAGATACGCAGTATTTT. Translation: CASSLLGQRTDTQYF.

The V and J genes are TRBV6-4 and TRBJ2-3; possibly TRBD2 for D (6 bases). CDR1 and CDR2 (germline): MRHNA, SNTAGT. Trimming took off 3 bases at V and 6 bases at J, with 10 bases between the two ends. The CDR3 runs to 13 residues. The DNA of the CDR3 is TGTGCCAGCAGTGAGGCGGGGTCGGATACGCAGTATTTT. This gives the protein CASSEAGSDTQYF.

This clone was recorded only once. This CDR3 is CASSLGPDSTNTEAFF. The CDR3 DNA follows: TGCGCCAGCAGCTTGGGGCCGGACAGTACTAACACTGAAGCTTTCTTT. The chain is built from TRBV5-1 and TRBJ1-1, with D possibly TRBD1 on 6 matching bases. The CDR3 consists of 16 residues. The germline gives CDR1 SGHRS, CDR2 YFSETQ. The ends were cut back, 0 bases at V and 2 bases at J, with 14 bases in the middle.

The rearrangement uses TRBV7-6 and TRBJ1-3, with D uncertain. Germline CDR1 reads SGHVS; CDR2 reads FNYEAQ. The V end lost 5 bases, the J end lost 2 bases, and 13 bases lay between the germline ends. CDR3 length: 15 amino acids. The CDR3 reads CASSPADYPGNTIYF. CDR3 bases: TGTGCCAGCAGCCCGGCGGACTACCCTGGAAACACCATATATTTT.

The CDR3 sequence: CASSFLGLSGNTIYF. Here the CDR3 DNA reads TGTGCCAGCAGCTTCTTGGGACTTTCTGGAAACACCATATATTTT. The chain employs TRBV7-2 and TRBJ1-3, with D perhaps matching TRBD1 (5 bases). This CDR3 has 15 amino acids. Trimming cost V 3 bases and J 1 base, with 10 bases left between them. Germline CDR1 reads SGHTA; CDR2 reads FQGNSA.

The V call is TRBV4-1, the J call TRBJ1-2, with a weak D call TRBD1 (6 bases). V gave up 3 bases and J gave up 5 bases, with 16 bases separating them. The length of the CDR3 is 15 residues. Germline V lookup: CDR1 MGHRA, CDR2 YSYEKL. CDR3 region: CASSQGRGGFYGYTF. The DNA for the CDR3 is TGCGCCAGCAGCCAGGGAAGGGGGGGTTTTTATGGCTACACCTTC.

The chain combines TRBV25-1 with TRBJ2-2, with TRBD1 matching over 10 bases. Losses at the gene ends were 4 bases for V and 4 bases for J; bases not matched to a gene: 3. Germline CDR1 is MGHDK and CDR2 is SYGVNS. This CDR3 contains 15 residues. CDR3 loop: CASSGQGARTGELFF. In nucleotides, the CDR3 is TGTGCCAGCAGTGGACAGGGGGCGCGCACCGGGGAGCTGTTTTTT.

V and J are TRBV5-1 and TRBJ2-3, with TRBD2 matching 14 bases. The CDR3 extends over 22 amino acids. The V and J ends lost 4 bases and 3 bases, in that order; junction bases with no gene match: 22. Per the germline V gene, CDR1 is SGHRS and CDR2 is YFSETQ. CDR3 DNA sequence: TGCGCCAGCAGCGCCCCAGACCCACCGGGACTAGCGGGAGAACCGGAAACAGATACGCAGTATTTT. It yields the protein CASSAPDPPGLAGEPETDTQYF.

This sequence joins TRBV5-1 and TRBJ2-7; 8 positions agree with TRBD1. Per the germline V gene, CDR1 is SGHRS and CDR2 is YFSETQ. The junction had 3 bases not matched to a gene; V was cut back by 7 bases and J by 3 bases. This CDR3 region has 12 residues. The CDR3 DNA follows: TGCGCCAGCGGGACAGGTCACTACGAGCAGTACTTC. Its protein product is CASGTGHYEQYF.

V and J are TRBV6-6 and TRBJ2-7, with D unresolved. In germline, CDR1 is MNHNY, CDR2 SVGAGI (reference sequence). Trimming removed 2 bases from V and 2 bases from J, with 10 bases in between. The CDR3 spans 14 residues. DNA of the CDR3: TGTGCCAGCAGTTACGGGCAGTTGCCCTACGAGCAGTACTTC. This translates into CASSYGQLPYEQYF.

The chain joins TRBV7-2 to TRBJ1-2; D possibly corresponds to TRBD1 (6 bases). Trimming took off 1 base at V and 7 bases at J, with 22 bases between the two ends. Germline V CDR1 and CDR2: SGHTA, FQGNSA. There are 17 residues in the CDR3. CDR3: CASSLGVAGEVLAGYTF. CDR3 DNA: TGTGCCAGCAGCTTAGGGGTGGCAGGGGAAGTTTTGGCTGGCTACACCTTC.